Below, 13 T cell receptor beta chains from the same sample are listed, as sequenced in a study of T-cell reconstitution after alpha-beta-depleted transplantation in children. Construction of the TCRbeta library involved unique molecular identifiers. TCRdb independently ran MiXCR on the PCR reads; one entry per CDR3 protein. The sample yields some 200,000 distinct CDR3 sequences, approximately 11% seen once. The sample was PBMCs, taken before TCRalphabeta/CD19-depleted stem cell transplant. The receptors derive from a child under two years old with acute myeloid leukemia, due to receive a stem cell transplant.

In this sample, this clonotype turned up many times. The J gene is TRBJ2-6, the V gene TRBV7-8; tentative D call: TRBD1 (5 bases). CDR1 SGHVS and CDR2 FQNEAQ come from the germline V gene. The CDR3 covers 18 residues. The V end lost 5 bases, the J end lost 1 base, and 18 bases lay between the germline ends. CDR3 DNA: TGTGCCAGCAGCGCCCGTCCCAGGGTTTTATCTGGGGCCAACGTCCTGACTTTC. Translation gives CASSARPRVLSGANVLTF. Full variable domain (missing parts from reference TRBV7-8 and TRBJ2-6): GAGVSQSPRYKVAKRGQDVALRCDPISGHVSLFWYQQALGQGPEFLTYFQNEAQLDKSGLPSDRFFAERPEGSVSTLKIQRTQQEDSAVYLCASSARPRVLSGANVLTFGAGSRLTVL.

This clonotype appeared many times. V gene TRBV20-1 combines with J gene TRBJ2-7; D may be TRBD1 or TRBD2 (5 bases each). V lost 1 base, J lost 2 bases, and 6 bases lay in between. Germline V lookup: CDR1 DFQATT, CDR2 SNEGSKA (reference sequence). The CDR3 has 12 amino acids. The CDR3 region has the DNA TGCAGTGCTAGAGGAGGGGCCTACGAGCAGTACTTC. It yields the protein CSARGGAYEQYF.

This chain uses TRBV7-2 with TRBJ2-5; tentatively, D is TRBD2 (5 bases). The V gene lost 5 bases and the J gene lost 2 bases, with 15 bases spanning the gap. Germline V lookup: CDR1 SGHTA, CDR2 FQGNSA. This CDR3 region has 15 residues. CDR3 bases: TGTGCCAGCAGCCCCGTTGACTACAGACAAGAGACCCAGTACTTC. Translation gives CASSPVDYRQETQYF. Drawing the rest from reference TRBV7-2 and TRBJ2-5, the complete variable domain is GAGVSQSPSNKVTEKGKDVELRCDPISGHTALYWYRQSLGQGLEFLIYFQGNSAPDKSGLPSDRFSAERTGGSVSTLTIQRTQQEDSAVYLCASSPVDYRQETQYFGPGTRLLVL.

This clonotype was seen repeatedly, ten times or more. The chain recombines TRBV5-1 with TRBJ2-3; 10 positions match TRBD1. The CDR3 is made up of 14 amino acids. J gave up 9 bases and V 4 bases, and 8 bases lay outside the gene matches. The germline V gene encodes CDR1 SGHRS and CDR2 YFSETQ. The CDR3 spells CASSERDRGDTQYF. The CDR3 DNA reads TGCGCCAGCAGCGAGAGGGACAGGGGCGACACGCAGTATTTT.

This clonotype has a count of ten or more. V is TRBV28 and J is TRBJ2-1, with 14 positions matching TRBD2. Germline V gene lookup returns CDR1 MDHEN and CDR2 SYDVKM. The CDR3 consists of 19 residues. The V gene end was trimmed by 6 bases and the J gene end by 3 bases; junction bases not matched to a gene: 13. In DNA form, the CDR3 reads TGTGCCAGCAGCCCAGGGGGGACCGGGACTAGCGGGAGCTACAATGAGCAGTTCTTC. Its protein product is CASSPGGTGTSGSYNEQFF. Full variable domain (rest looked up from reference TRBV28 and TRBJ2-1): DVKVTQSSRYLVKRTGEKVFLECVQDMDHENMFWYRQDPGLGLRLIYFSYDVKMKEKGDIPEGYSVSREKKERFSLILESASTNQTSMYLCASSPGGTGTSGSYNEQFFGPGTRLTVL.

This clonotype was found many times. The chain couples TRBV7-3 to TRBJ1-1, with D maybe TRBD1 (6 bases). V gave up 3 bases and J gave up 13 bases, with 24 bases separating them. The germline CDR1 and CDR2 sequences are SGHTA and FQGTGA. CDR3 length: 15 residues. CDR3 protein: CASSFRPRDNPRGFF. CDR3 coding DNA: TGTGCCAGCAGCTTTCGACCTCGGGACAACCCCAGGGGTTTCTTT.

This clonotype was counted many times. The chain employs TRBV29-1 and TRBJ2-1, with D perhaps matching TRBD1 (8 bases). The germline CDR1 and CDR2 sequences are SQVTM and ANQGSEA. The CDR3 totals 13 residues. V was pared by 6 bases and J by 4 bases, with 13 bases between. CDR3 protein: CSVAGTGYNEQFF. The DNA for the CDR3 is TGCAGCGTAGCGGGGACAGGATACAATGAGCAGTTCTTC.

This clonotype showed up many times. The chain is built from TRBV20-1 and TRBJ2-1; D is uncertain. Germline CDR1 and CDR2: DFQATT and SNEGSKA (reference sequence). Trimming took 1 base from V and 6 from J, leaving 16 bases between them. The CDR3 sequence is 15 residues long. The CDR3 sequence: CSARGDLWGFNEQFF. The CDR3 DNA follows: TGCAGTGCTAGAGGTGACCTATGGGGTTTCAATGAGCAGTTCTTC.

Concerning this clonotype: A much larger clone differs by one base, so this may be a read error. This chain joins TRBV20-1 and TRBJ2-3; D assignment may be TRBD1 or TRBD2 (6 bases each). Per the germline V gene, CDR1 is DFQATT and CDR2 is SNEGSKA (reference sequence). The CDR3 is 15 residues long. V was pared by 4 bases and J by 4 bases, with 18 bases between. CDR3 in amino acids: CSAIWGADSSDTQYF. CDR3 sequence (DNA): TGCAGTGCTATTTGGGGGGCGGATAGCTCAGATACGCAGTATTTT.

This clonotype was recorded at least ten times. V is TRBV6-1 and J is TRBJ2-5; 9 nucleotides align to TRBD1. Germline CDR1 and CDR2: MNHNS and SASEGT. The junction had 9 bases not matched to a gene; V was cut back by 3 bases and J by 4 bases. CDR3 length: 16 amino acids. The CDR3 loop is CASSDHRGRVGETQYF. The CDR3 coding sequence is TGTGCCAGCAGTGACCACAGGGGGCGAGTTGGAGAGACCCAGTACTTC.

This clonotype has ten or more counts. The rearrangement links TRBV2 to TRBJ1-1; no reliable D call. The CDR3 covers 17 residues. Trimming removed 7 bases at V and 0 bases at J, with 21 bases between. Germline CDR1 and CDR2: SNHLY and FYNNEI. This CDR3 is CASTGRDPHLMNTEAFF. CDR3 coding DNA: TGTGCCAGCACCGGTCGGGATCCTCACCTCATGAACACTGAAGCTTTCTTT.

There are many counts of this clonotype. V is TRBV29-1 and J is TRBJ1-1, with a tentative D call TRBD1 (5 bases). Germline CDR1 SQVTM, CDR2 ANQGSEA. This CDR3 comprises 14 residues. Between the trimmed V and J ends, which lost 7 bases and 1 base, there was a span of 16 bases. The CDR3 DNA reads TGCAGCGCCACTAGTTCCAGGGCGAACACTGAAGCTTTCTTT. It translates to CSATSSRANTEAFF.

This clonotype was counted ten times or more. This chain links TRBV2 with TRBJ2-2; maybe TRBD2 (5 bases). The CDR3 length is 13 residues. Looked up from germline, CDR1 is SNHLY and CDR2 is FYNNEI. The V end was cut by 0 bases, the J end by 6 bases, with 5 bases between. This CDR3 is CASSEAGAGELFF. CDR3 in DNA: TGTGCCAGCAGTGAAGCGGGAGCCGGGGAGCTGTTTTTT.